This T cell receptor (beta chain) is from a study of blood T cell repertoires in COVID-19. Across the study: From the United States, Italy and Spain came samples of acute and convalescent COVID-19. PBMCs, B-cell-depleted T cells, or T cells were the source of the cDNA or gDNA that made up the material.

The authors' processing: Estimation of nucleated cell counts relied on the amplification of reference gene primers. The table came from immunoSEQ multiplex PCR; TCRdb's copy has only in-frame clones and leaves some out. Clonal size and the V and J genes are those of that table, whereas D and trimming came from the DNA. The table lists 150,000 to 200,000 clones, over 85% of them singletons. Trimming left V 0 bases short and J 2 bases short, with 14 bases between. The CDR3 consists of 16 residues. Germline values: CDR1 MNHEY, CDR2 SMNVEV (reference sequence). The source is a man aged 60-69 years with active or convalescent COVID-19. The chain has TRBV27 and TRBJ2-7, with D perhaps matching TRBD1 (5 bases). Sequenced input: peripheral blood. The CDR3 protein is CASSLSAGSGPYEQYF. The CDR3 bases are TGTGCCAGCAGTTTATCCGCAGGGTCGGGTCCCTACGAGCAGTACTTC.